The clone carrying this T cell receptor (beta chain) was found many times. Its antigen is not known. This entry is derived from a study of T-cell reconstitution after alpha-beta-depleted transplantation in children. The germline V gene encodes CDR1 SGHRS and CDR2 YFSETQ. This CDR3 comprises 15 residues. V was shortened by 5 bases and J by 0 bases, with 14 bases between the two germline ends. Unique molecular identifiers featured in how the TCRbeta library was prepared. TCRdb fed the PCR reads into MiXCR, producing one record per CDR3 protein. Of approximately 500,000 distinct CDR3 sequences listed, about 11% are singletons. Study-wide findings and caveats: T-cell numbers and diversity one year post-transplant derived largely from freshly generated T cells. In some patients, recipient T cells and intrathymic progenitors surviving conditioning explained high day-60 diversity. Approximately two months post-transplant, alpha-beta T cells reportedly originated from several hundred expanded graft clones.

Sequencing used PBMCs, obtained before TCRalphabeta/CD19-depleted stem cell transplant. The TCR sequence derives from a child between 2 and 9 years old with inherited bone marrow failure, due to receive a stem cell transplant. The V gene is TRBV5-1, the J gene TRBJ1-1; D remains ambiguous. The CDR3 spells CASRDVILMNTEAFF. In DNA, the CDR3 is TGCGCCAGCAGAGACGTTATTCTCATGAACACTGAAGCTTTCTTT.